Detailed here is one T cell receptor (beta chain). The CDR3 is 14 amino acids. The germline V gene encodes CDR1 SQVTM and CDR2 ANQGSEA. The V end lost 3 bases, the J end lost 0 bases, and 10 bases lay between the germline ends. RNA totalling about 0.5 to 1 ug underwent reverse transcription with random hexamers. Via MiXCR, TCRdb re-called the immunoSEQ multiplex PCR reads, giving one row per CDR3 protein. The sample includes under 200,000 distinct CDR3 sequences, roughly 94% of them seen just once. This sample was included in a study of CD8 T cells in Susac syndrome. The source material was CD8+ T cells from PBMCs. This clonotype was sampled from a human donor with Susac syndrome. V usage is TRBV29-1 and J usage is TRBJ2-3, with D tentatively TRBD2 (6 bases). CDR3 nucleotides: TGCAGCGTTGACGGGAGACCTAGCACAGATACGCAGTATTTT. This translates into CSVDGRPSTDTQYF.